One and the same sample provided the 24 T cell receptor beta chains below, sequenced in a study of graft-versus-host responses after intestinal transplantation. The assay was immunoSEQ multiplex PCR, and TCRdb's table has in-frame clones only and misses some. The repertoire consists of 90,000 to 95,000 clones, with just under 95% occurring once and the leading ten covering roughly 0.49%. These receptors' antigens are unknown. The sample here was unstimulated CD8+ T cells sorted from spleen or lymph node cells, taken before intestinal transplant. The receptors derive from a human donor who received an intestinal transplant.

V and J are TRBV6-5 and TRBJ2-1; 7 bases line up with TRBD2. The CDR3 totals 14 residues. The ends lost 6 bases at V and 2 bases at J; junction bases unmatched: 4. Germline CDR1 reads MNHEY; CDR2 reads SVGAGI. CDR3 residues: CASRGGTTYNEQFF. In DNA, the CDR3 is TGTGCCAGCAGAGGCGGGACTACCTACAATGAGCAGTTCTTC.

CDR3 sequence (DNA): TGTGCCAGCAGCTTAGTCATCCAGAATGAAAAACTGTTTTTT. Translating gives CASSLVIQNEKLFF. V and J are TRBV11-2 and TRBJ1-4; D remains ambiguous. Germline loops: CDR1 SGHAT, CDR2 FQNNGV. V dropped 1 base and J dropped 5 bases, with 8 bases sitting between them. The CDR3 covers 14 residues.

The rearrangement links TRBV9 to TRBJ2-1; 11 nucleotides agree with TRBD2. V dropped 0 bases and J dropped 9; count of bases not matched to a gene: 2. This CDR3 region has 14 residues. The germline V gene encodes CDR1 SGDLS and CDR2 YYNGEE. DNA for the CDR3: TGTGCCAGCAGCGTAGTAGCGGGGGGGTCTGAGCAGTTCTTC. It encodes CASSVVAGGSEQFF.

The chain carries TRBV6-1 and TRBJ2-3, with D perhaps TRBD1 (5 bases). V lost 1 base and J 4 bases, leaving 6 bases between the germline ends. This CDR3 comprises 13 residues. CDR1 and CDR2 (germline): MNHNS, SASEGT. The CDR3 nucleotides read TGTGCCAGCAGTGAAGGACAGCCAGATACGCAGTATTTT. Encoded protein: CASSEGQPDTQYF.

This chain uses TRBV27 with TRBJ2-5, with 11 bases identical to TRBD2. Trimming at V came to 5 bases and at J to 4 bases, leaving 12 bases not matched to a gene. CDR1 MNHEY and CDR2 SMNVEV come from the germline V gene (reference sequence). The CDR3 sequence is 17 residues long. CDR3 residues: CASSVLTSGSFIETQYF. CDR3 in DNA: TGTGCCAGCAGTGTCCTCACTAGCGGGAGTTTCATAGAGACCCAGTACTTC.

The chain couples TRBV29-1 to TRBJ2-2, with D possibly TRBD2 on 6 matching bases. Trimming removed 7 bases at V and 1 base at J, with 10 bases between. This CDR3 spans 13 amino acids. Germline CDR1 SQVTM, CDR2 ANQGSEA. The CDR3 nucleotides are TGCAGCGCGGGGGACGGGAACACCGGGGAGCTGTTTTTT. It translates to CSAGDGNTGELFF.

This chain links TRBV19 with TRBJ2-7; weak D call: TRBD2 (6 bases). Between the trimmed V and J ends, which lost 2 bases and 2 bases, there was a span of 13 bases. The CDR3 covers 15 residues. Germline CDR1 LNHDA, CDR2 SQIVND (reference sequence). This CDR3 is CASSIMAGQTYEQYF. In DNA, the CDR3 is TGTGCCAGTAGTATAATGGCGGGGCAGACCTACGAGCAGTACTTC.

J is TRBJ1-6 and V is TRBV11-3, with 7 bases matching TRBD1. This CDR3 has 14 residues. V was pared by 5 bases and J by 7 bases, with 5 bases of the junction left unmatched. CDR1 and CDR2 from the germline V gene are SGHNT and YENEEA. CDR3 residues: CASSAGTANSPLHF. Written as DNA, the CDR3 is TGTGCCAGCAGCGCCGGGACAGCCAATTCACCCCTCCACTTT.

The rearrangement links TRBV5-4 to TRBJ1-1; D is unclear. V was cut by 0 bases and J by 1 base, with 7 bases left in between. CDR1 is SGHNT and CDR2 is YYREEE in the germline V gene (reference sequence). The CDR3 is made up of 14 amino acids. CDR3 sequence reads: CASSLARENTEAFF. As DNA, the CDR3 is TGTGCCAGCAGCTTGGCACGGGAGAACACTGAAGCTTTCTTT.

CDR3 residues: CASSESAGNTEAFF. DNA for the CDR3: TGTGCCAGCAGTGAATCGGCAGGGAACACTGAAGCTTTCTTT. The rearrangement links TRBV6-1 to TRBJ1-1, with D hard to call. The CDR3 has 14 residues. V gave up 2 bases and J gave up 1 base, with 8 bases separating them. CDR1 and CDR2 from the germline V gene are MNHNS and SASEGT.

The chain carries TRBV7-2 and TRBJ2-7, with no clear D. The CDR3 runs to 15 residues. Trimming removed 3 bases at V and 0 bases at J, with 12 bases between. Per germline, CDR1 SGHTA and CDR2 FQGNSA. CDR3 in DNA: TGTGCCAGCAGCTTCCCCGCAGGAAACTCCTACGAGCAGTACTTC. Translated: CASSFPAGNSYEQYF.

This CDR3 reads CASSFGTVTMGQETQYF. CDR3 coding DNA: TGTGCCAGCAGCTTTGGGACAGTAACAATGGGGCAAGAGACCCAGTACTTC. The chain has TRBV5-5 and TRBJ2-5; 7 bases match TRBD1. With 2 bases clipped from V and 2 bases from J, the junction kept 12 bases outside the gene matches. CDR1 SGHKS and CDR2 YYEKEE come from the germline V gene (reference sequence). The CDR3 sequence is 17 residues long. The complete variable domain, with remaining parts taken from reference TRBV5-5 and TRBJ2-5, reads DAGVTQSPTHLIKTRGQQVTLRCSPISGHKSVSWYQQVLGQGPQFIFQYYEKEERGRGNFPDRFSARQFPNYSSELNVNALLLGDSALYLCASSFGTVTMGQETQYFGPGTRLLVL.

J is TRBJ2-3 and V is TRBV5-1, with 7 bases lining up with TRBD1. This CDR3 comprises 15 residues. Germline V gene sequence: CDR1 SGHRS, CDR2 YFSETQ. J gave up 0 bases and V 3 bases, and 4 bases lay outside the gene matches. The CDR3 bases are TGCGCCAGCAGCTCGCGACAGGGCAGCACAGATACGCAGTATTTT. Amino acid sequence: CASSSRQGSTDTQYF.

This clone appeared a single time. The chain is built from TRBV7-3 and TRBJ2-3; 8 nucleotides agree with TRBD2. The CDR3 contains 15 residues. From germline, CDR1 is SGHTA and CDR2 FQGTGA. V trimming: 5 bases; J trimming: 2 bases; junction bases outside the gene matches: 6. The CDR3 loop is CASSLSGGNTDTQYF. CDR3 sequence (DNA): TGTGCCAGCAGCCTAAGCGGGGGAAACACAGATACGCAGTATTTT.

V and J are TRBV4-1 and TRBJ2-3; 11 bases match TRBD2. V lost 2 bases and J lost 12; bases outside the gene matches: 4. The CDR3 has 13 residues. CDR1 MGHRA and CDR2 YSYEKL come from the germline V gene. CDR3 DNA: TGCGCCAGCAGCCAACTTAGCGGGGGGGTACAGTATTTT. This encodes CASSQLSGGVQYF.

This rearrangement joins TRBV4-1 to TRBJ2-1; the match to TRBD2 covers 9 bases. This CDR3 contains 16 residues. The J segment lost 5 bases and the V segment lost 0 bases, leaving 5 bases of the junction unmatched. Germline V lookup: CDR1 MGHRA, CDR2 YSYEKL. CDR3 amino acids: CASSQDFAGGHNEQFF. The CDR3 nucleotides read TGCGCCAGCAGCCAAGATTTTGCGGGAGGGCACAATGAGCAGTTCTTC.

This chain connects TRBV6-1 to TRBJ2-7; tentative D call: TRBD1 (5 bases). Germline lookup yields CDR1 MNHNS and CDR2 SASEGT. The CDR3 loop spans 13 amino acids. The V end lost 7 bases, the J end lost 2 bases, and 12 bases lay between the germline ends. CDR3 nucleotides: TGTGCCAGCAACCCGACAGTTCCCTACGAGCAGTACTTC. Its protein is CASNPTVPYEQYF.

V is TRBV30 and J is TRBJ1-5, with D unresolved. There are 15 residues in the CDR3. The V gene's germline CDR1 is GTSNPN and CDR2 SVGIG (reference sequence). V was cut by 1 base and J by 3 bases, with 13 bases left in between. CDR3 nucleotides: TGTGCCTGGAGTGGGGTTGGACTGTACAATCAGCCCCAGCATTTT. Amino acids: CAWSGVGLYNQPQHF.

This clone appeared a single time. V gene TRBV7-9 combines with J gene TRBJ2-1; perhaps TRBD2 as D (6 bases). CDR1 is SEHNR, CDR2 FQNEAQ, per germline (reference sequence). The CDR3 covers 14 residues. Between the trimmed V and J ends, which lost 1 base and 5 bases, there was a span of 9 bases. CDR3 region: CASSLVAADNEQFF. The CDR3 nucleotides are TGTGCCAGCAGCTTAGTAGCGGCGGACAATGAGCAGTTCTTC.

V is TRBV19 and J is TRBJ1-2; a weak D match, TRBD1 (6 bases). This CDR3 contains 14 residues. Between the trimmed V and J ends, which lost 6 bases and 4 bases, there was a span of 15 bases. The V gene's germline CDR1 is LNHDA and CDR2 SQIVND (reference sequence). Written as DNA, the CDR3 is TGTGCCAGTAGCTACTCACAGGGAGCCTATGGCTACACCTTC. Translation: CASSYSQGAYGYTF.

V gene TRBV4-1 combines with J gene TRBJ2-1; TRBD2 matches 8 bases. CDR1 and CDR2 from the germline V gene are MGHRA and YSYEKL. Trimming removed 0 bases from V and 4 bases from J; junction bases left unmatched: 17. The CDR3 has 20 amino acids. Here the CDR3 reads CASSQDRQLDGLANYNEQFF. The CDR3, as DNA: TGCGCCAGCAGCCAAGATAGGCAGTTGGACGGACTAGCAAATTACAATGAGCAGTTCTTC.

The V and J genes are TRBV30 and TRBJ2-2; TRBD1 might be the D (6 bases). Looked up from germline, CDR1 is GTSNPN and CDR2 is SVGIG (reference sequence). The CDR3 is 14 residues long. V dropped 0 bases and J dropped 4 bases, with 9 bases sitting between them. CDR3 sequence (DNA): TGTGCCTGGAGTGTGGGGGCCCGCACCGGGGAGCTGTTTTTT. Protein sequence: CAWSVGARTGELFF. Complete variable domain (other parts from reference TRBV30 and TRBJ2-2): SQTIHQWPATLVQPVGSPLSLECTVEGTSNPNLYWYRQAAGRGLQLLFYSVGIGQISSEVPQNLSASRPQDRQFILSSKKLLLSDSGFYLCAWSVGARTGELFFGEGSRLTVL.

The rearrangement uses TRBV5-1 and TRBJ2-7; D possibly corresponds to TRBD2 (5 bases). The CDR3 runs 15 residues. CDR1 is SGHRS, CDR2 YFSETQ, per germline. Between the trimmed V and J ends, which lost 7 bases and 3 bases, there was a span of 20 bases. The CDR3: CASHPSAEDIYEQYF. Written as DNA, the CDR3 is TGCGCCAGCCACCCGTCAGCGGAAGATATCTACGAGCAGTACTTC.

This sequence joins TRBV11-2 and TRBJ2-7; 10 nucleotides line up with TRBD2. Germline V gene sequence: CDR1 SGHAT, CDR2 FQNNGV. The CDR3 is made up of 15 amino acids. V gave up 1 base and J gave up 3 bases; unmatched junction bases: 3. The CDR3 bases are TGTGCCAGCAGCTTAGGGTCTAGCGGGGGCTACGAGCAGTACTTC. It codes for CASSLGSSGGYEQYF.